The 6 T cell receptor beta chains below were found in one sample sequenced in a study of cytomegalovirus exposure and HLA in healthy donors. 60 Vbeta and 13 Jbeta primers were used in PCR. Some clones are missing from TCRdb's copy, which holds only in-frame ones; the method was immunoSEQ multiplex PCR. Of 65,000 to 85,000 clones in the sample, 9.5% to 13% were seen once. The specimen sequenced was PBMCs. Receptor source: a man in his 60s in good health and CMV-seropositive.

This clone was observed a handful of times. This chain joins TRBV6-5 and TRBJ2-1; TRBD2 might be the D (6 bases). Per the germline V gene, CDR1 is MNHEY and CDR2 is SVGAGI. V was cut by 2 bases and J by 5 bases, with 13 bases left in between. The CDR3 loop spans 15 amino acids. The CDR3 region has the DNA TGTGCCAGCAGTTACACCAGCGGGCTTAACAATGAGCAGTTCTTC. It is translated as CASSYTSGLNNEQFF.

For the CDR3, the DNA is TGTGCCAGCAGTCTAGGCCAGCCCCAGCATTTT. This gives the protein CASSLGQPQHF. J is TRBJ1-5 and V is TRBV2; D gene uncertain. Trimming stripped 5 bases from V and 7 bases from J, with 6 bases between. CDR1 is SNHLY and CDR2 is FYNNEI in the germline V gene. The CDR3 sequence is 11 residues long.

The chain links TRBV14 to TRBJ2-5; no firm D call. The germline V and J ends were trimmed by 1 base and 5 bases, with 14 bases remaining between them. CDR1 is SGHDN and CDR2 is FVKESK in the germline V gene. The CDR3 spans 15 residues. In DNA, the CDR3 is TGTGCCAGCAGCCAAGGGCTAGGTCGTCGGGAGACCCAGTACTTC. Its protein is CASSQGLGRRETQYF.

Many counts were recorded for this clone. The chain links TRBV6-5 to TRBJ1-1; 8 bases align to TRBD1. The CDR3 runs 13 residues. CDR1 is MNHEY, CDR2 SVGAGI, per germline. Trimming removed 6 bases from V and 8 bases from J; junction bases left unmatched: 8. Here the CDR3 reads CASSATGAAEAFF. CDR3 bases: TGTGCCAGCAGCGCGACAGGGGCTGCGGAAGCTTTCTTT.

This clone was seen more than once but under ten times. This sequence joins TRBV6-1 and TRBJ1-5; D is possibly TRBD1 (5 bases). The V and J ends lost 10 bases and 7 bases respectively, with 17 bases between them. Per germline, CDR1 MNHNS and CDR2 SASEGT. The CDR3 has 13 residues. The CDR3 bases are TGTGCCACCAAACCAGGGATAATACAGCCCCAGCATTTT. Translating it yields CATKPGIIQPQHF.

This clone has only a few counts. The genes are TRBV27 and TRBJ1-5, with D possibly matching TRBD1 (6 bases). The V and J ends lost 5 bases and 0 bases respectively, with 11 bases between them. The CDR3 is 15 residues long. Germline values: CDR1 MNHEY, CDR2 SMNVEV (reference sequence). The CDR3 coding sequence is TGTGCCAGCAGTCCACGACAGGATAGCAATCAGCCCCAGCATTTT. This translates into CASSPRQDSNQPQHF.